The clone carrying this TCR beta chain turned up a few times. As yet, its antigen is unknown. The CDR3 is made up of 12 amino acids. The ends lost 3 bases at V and 7 bases at J; junction bases unmatched: 2. The sample is drawn from a study of blood T cells in healthy people across ages. Study-wide results and limits: Naive T cell percentage strongly correlated with TCR beta diversity. Unsorted PBMCs ruled out conclusive naive versus antigen-experienced comparison.

PCR was performed a second time for roughly 7 to 12 cycles using a sample-barcoded 5' primer and a J-beta primer mix. Using its own MiXCR run on the 5' RACE reads, TCRdb lists one record per CDR3 protein. Among almost 1 million distinct CDR3 sequences listed, 45% to 60% were seen once. The chain is built from TRBV12-3 or TRBV12-4 and TRBJ2-5; 7 bases are shared with TRBD2. This sequence originates from a woman between 55 and 75 years old in good health. The source material was blood. The DNA of the CDR3 is TGTGCCAGCAGTTTTACTAGCGCGACCCAGTACTTC. It specifies CASSFTSATQYF.